A selection of T cell receptor beta chains follows, all from one sample in a study of blood T cell repertoires in COVID-19. Method: immunoSEQ multiplex PCR; TCRdb's copy keeps in-frame clones and lacks some. The sample lists tens of thousands of clones; roughly 80% were seen once. The specimen sequenced was peripheral blood. These receptor sequences come from a woman older than 75 with active or convalescent COVID-19. The CDR3 runs from the conserved cysteine through the conserved F or W. D genes are given only for firm matches. Not all rows give a size; the values are once, few, many and, for expanded clones, a class.

CDR3nt	CDR3aa	abundance	j_gene	v_gene	d_gene
TGTGCCAGCAGGGCGGGCCAACAGCGTGAAAAACTGTTTTTT	CASRAGQQREKLFF	-	TRBJ1-4	TRBV6-5	-
TGTGCCAGCAGCCCGACGGGACAAATATACGAGCAGTACTTC	CASSPTGQIYEQYF	-	TRBJ2-7	TRBV28	-
TGTGCCAGCAGCGATTCCGGGACAGGGGCGAACACCGGGGAGCTGTTTTTT	CASSDSGTGANTGELFF	-	TRBJ2-2	TRBV9	TRBD1
TGCAGTGCTAGTGTTCTCTATGGCTACACCTTC	CSASVLYGYTF	-	TRBJ1-2	TRBV20-1	-
TGTGCCAGCAGCGATAGGGACCTAAGGAGGGGTACGCAGTATTTT	CASSDRDLRRGTQYF	-	TRBJ2-3	TRBV14	-
TGTGCCAGCTCCCGGTACCAAGAGACCCAGTACTTC	CASSRYQETQYF	-	TRBJ2-5	TRBV18	-
TGTGCCAGCAGCTTAGATCCATTTACCTACCTTAATTCACCCCTCCACTTT	CASSLDPFTYLNSPLHF	-	TRBJ1-6	TRBV11-2	-
TGTGCCAGCAGCGTAGGGCGGGGAGACGAGCAGTACTTC	CASSVGRGDEQYF	-	TRBJ2-7	TRBV9	-
TGTGCCAGCAGTGAAGGTAGCGGGGGGGCGGCGAACACCGGGGAGCTGTTTTTT	CASSEGSGGAANTGELFF	-	TRBJ2-2	TRBV6-4	TRBD2
TGTGCCAGCAGTTACCGGGACTACTCCTACGAGCAGTACTTC	CASSYRDYSYEQYF	-	TRBJ2-7	TRBV6-2/TRBV6-3	TRBD2
TGTGCCAGCAGTTACCCAGGGGATGGCTACACCTTC	CASSYPGDGYTF	-	TRBJ1-2	TRBV6-5	-
TGTGCAAGTCGCTTACCCGGGACAGGGGTCCCTCCTGGGGCCAACGTCCTGACTTTC	CASRLPGTGVPPGANVLTF	once	TRBJ2-6	TRBV12-2	-
TGCACCAGCAGCTGGGACACCACAGATACGCAGTATTTT	CTSSWDTTDTQYF	-	TRBJ2-3	TRBV1	-
TGTGCCAGCAGAGATACGGGACAGCTGAACACTGAAGCTTTCTTT	CASRDTGQLNTEAFF	few	TRBJ1-1	TRBV2	TRBD1
TGCGCCAGCAGCTTGGACTCCGGGTATTCACCCCTCCACTTT	CASSLDSGYSPLHF	-	TRBJ1-6	TRBV5-1	-
TGTGCCAGTAGTGCCCTTACTAGCGGGAGTTGGAATGAGCAGTTCTTC	CASSALTSGSWNEQFF	once	TRBJ2-1	TRBV19	TRBD2
TGTGCCAGCAGTTACTCACAATATGGCCAGGAGCAGTTCTTC	CASSYSQYGQEQFF	-	TRBJ2-1	TRBV6-2/TRBV6-3	-
TGTGCCAGCAGCCTACAGGGTACCACTGAAGCTTTCTTT	CASSLQGTTEAFF	-	TRBJ1-1	TRBV7-8	-
TGTGCCAGCGGTCGGACAGGGGGTTCCGGCTCCTACGAGCAGTACTTC	CASGRTGGSGSYEQYF	-	TRBJ2-7	TRBV27	TRBD1
TGTGCCAGCAGCTTAGTGTCAGGGCCGTACGAGCAGTACTTC	CASSLVSGPYEQYF	-	TRBJ2-7	TRBV7-9	-